The 23 T cell receptor beta chains in this list originate from one sample, sequenced in a study of Ad26.COV2.S vaccination and SARS-CoV-2 variants. The method was immunoSEQ multiplex PCR; TCRdb's version includes in-frame clones alone and lacks a portion of them. Of 85,000 to 95,000 clones listed, more than 65% are singletons. The sample here was peripheral blood, taken after recovery from COVID-19. The receptors shown here come from a human donor who had recovered from COVID-19.

This chain links TRBV11-2 with TRBJ2-3; TRBD1 might be the D (6 bases). Germline V gene sequence: CDR1 SGHAT, CDR2 FQNNGV. The CDR3 totals 14 residues. V was cut by 5 bases and J by 4 bases, with 13 bases left in between. The DNA of the CDR3 is TGTGCCAGCAGCCCCATGGCAGGGGCAGATACGCAGTATTTT. This sequence encodes CASSPMAGADTQYF.

The chain is built from TRBV19 and TRBJ1-1, with D maybe TRBD1 (5 bases). Germline V gene data show CDR1 as LNHDA and CDR2 as SQIVND (reference sequence). Trimming pared 5 bases from V and 5 bases from J, leaving 18 bases between. This CDR3 region has 15 residues. This CDR3 reads CASSPHLGEGTEAFF. The CDR3 region has the DNA TGTGCCAGTAGTCCCCATTTAGGGGAGGGGACTGAAGCTTTCTTT.

J is TRBJ1-2 and V is TRBV7-8; unclear D gene. This CDR3 region has 13 residues. CDR1 SGHVS and CDR2 FQNEAQ come from the germline V gene. The ends were cut back, 5 bases at V and 9 bases at J, with 16 bases in the middle. The CDR3 reads CASSLRPGRSYTF. As DNA, the CDR3 is TGTGCCAGCAGCCTCAGACCGGGAAGGAGCTACACCTTC.

V usage is TRBV27 and J usage is TRBJ2-2; either TRBD1 or TRBD2 may fit D (5 bases each). V was trimmed by 6 bases and J by 7 bases, leaving 18 bases between them. The CDR3 runs 15 residues. Per the germline V gene, CDR1 is MNHEY and CDR2 is SMNVEV (reference sequence). The CDR3 sequence: CASSRRLGTFGELFF. The CDR3 nucleotides read TGTGCCAGCAGCCGACGCCTGGGGACCTTCGGGGAGCTGTTTTTT.

J is TRBJ2-7 and V is TRBV7-2, with 12 bases identical to TRBD2. The CDR3 runs to 18 residues. J lost 0 bases, V lost 3 bases, and 9 bases had no gene match. CDR1 and CDR2 (germline): SGHTA, FQGNSA. The CDR3 bases are TGTGCCAGCAGCTTGGGGCTAGCGGGAGGGCTGAACTCCTACGAGCAGTACTTC. As protein: CASSLGLAGGLNSYEQYF.

The V gene is TRBV14, the J gene TRBJ2-7; 7 bases agree with TRBD2. With V trimmed by 0 bases and J by 13 bases, 9 bases remained unmatched. The CDR3 runs to 13 residues. The germline V gene encodes CDR1 SGHDN and CDR2 FVKESK. The DNA of the CDR3 is TGTGCCAGCAGCCAAGAGAATCGGGGCGGGAGCTACTTC. This gives the protein CASSQENRGGSYF.

This chain joins TRBV11-3 and TRBJ2-7; D uncertain. The germline V and J ends were trimmed by 5 bases and 7 bases, with 15 bases remaining between them. Germline V gene sequence: CDR1 SGHNT, CDR2 YENEEA. The CDR3 has 13 residues. DNA of the CDR3: TGTGCCAGCAGCGGCGGTTTAGAGGTGGAGCAGTACTTC. This codes for CASSGGLEVEQYF.

The chain recombines TRBV11-3 with TRBJ2-7; 8 positions match TRBD2. Trimming cost V 0 bases and J 0 bases; bases outside gene matches: 4. This CDR3 contains 16 residues. The germline CDR1 and CDR2 sequences are SGHNT and YENEEA. The CDR3 here is CASSLESREGSYEQYF. CDR3 sequence (DNA): TGTGCCAGCAGCTTAGAGTCCCGGGAGGGCTCCTACGAGCAGTACTTC.

The chain carries TRBV28 and TRBJ2-1, with D uncertain. This CDR3 has 15 amino acids. V gave up 4 bases and J gave up 4 bases, with 14 bases separating them. CDR1 and CDR2 (germline): MDHEN, SYDVKM. CDR3 sequence reads: CASSSDGVIYNEQFF. DNA of the CDR3: TGTGCCAGCAGTTCAGATGGGGTTATATACAATGAGCAGTTCTTC.

Here the CDR3 reads CASSYRRGEGNTEAFF. CDR3 in DNA: TGTGCCAGCAGTTACCGGAGGGGTGAAGGAAACACTGAAGCTTTCTTT. The V call is TRBV6-2 or TRBV6-3, the J call TRBJ1-1, with D possibly matching TRBD1 (5 bases). The CDR3 has 16 amino acids. With 2 bases removed from V and 2 bases from J, the gap between germline ends came to 15 bases. The germline V gene has CDR1 MNHEY and CDR2 SVGEGT.

The chain recombines TRBV9 with TRBJ2-1; TRBD2 matches 11 bases. The germline CDR1 and CDR2 sequences are SGDLS and YYNGEE. V shed 0 bases and J 0 bases; nucleotides not matched to a gene: 8. The CDR3 runs to 19 residues. In nucleotides, the CDR3 is TGTGCCAGCAGCGTAGCGGGAGTTAGCGGGAGGGGCTCCTACAATGAGCAGTTCTTC. Its translation is CASSVAGVSGRGSYNEQFF.

This chain uses TRBV11-2 with TRBJ2-3; 12 nucleotides line up with TRBD2. The junction had 3 bases not matched to a gene; V was cut back by 2 bases and J by 3 bases. CDR3 length: 16 amino acids. The germline CDR1 and CDR2 sequences are SGHAT and FQNNGV. The CDR3 region has the DNA TGTGCCAGCAGCTTAACTAGCGGGAGGCCTACAGATACGCAGTATTTT. Translation gives CASSLTSGRPTDTQYF.

A note on this clone: The sample carries other DNA sequences with the same CDR3. CDR3 protein: CASSAGTANTGELFF. CDR3 in DNA: TGTGCCAGCAGCGCAGGGACTGCCAACACCGGGGAGCTGTTTTTT. This rearrangement joins TRBV9 to TRBJ2-2, with a possible D match to TRBD2 (6 bases). The CDR3 has 15 amino acids. Looked up from germline, CDR1 is SGDLS and CDR2 is YYNGEE. With 3 bases removed from V and 2 bases from J, the gap between germline ends came to 11 bases.

In nucleotides, the CDR3 is TGTGCCAGCACCGTCCTGACAGGGGTGACCTACGAGCAGTACTTC. This translates into CASTVLTGVTYEQYF. The V gene is TRBV5-6, the J gene TRBJ2-7, with TRBD1 matching over 8 bases. V gave up 6 bases and J gave up 2 bases; unmatched junction bases: 10. CDR1 is SGHDT and CDR2 is YYEEEE in the germline V gene. This CDR3 has 15 amino acids. Full variable domain (missing parts from reference TRBV5-6 and TRBJ2-7): DAGVTQSPTHLIKTRGQQVTLRCSPKSGHDTVSWYQQALGQGPQFIFQYYEEEERQRGNFPDRFSGHQFPNYSSELNVNALLLGDSALYLCASTVLTGVTYEQYFGPGTRLTVT.

The chain links TRBV9 to TRBJ1-6; the match to TRBD1 covers 8 bases. Looked up from germline, CDR1 is SGDLS and CDR2 is YYNGEE. The CDR3 spans 17 residues. V lost 4 bases and J lost 7; bases outside the gene matches: 13. Written as DNA, the CDR3 is TGTGCCAGCAGCTTCTCTACTCGGACAGGGCCCAATTCACCCCTCCACTTT. Its protein product is CASSFSTRTGPNSPLHF.

This clone was detected only once. The chain uses TRBV12-3 or TRBV12-4 and TRBJ2-3; D not resolved. Trimming left V 6 bases short and J 0 bases short, with 7 bases between. The CDR3 extends over 13 amino acids. The CDR3 spells CASRIDSTDTQYF. CDR3 coding DNA: TGTGCCAGCAGAATAGACAGCACAGATACGCAGTATTTT.

J is TRBJ2-7 and V is TRBV27; D gene ambiguous. The V and J ends lost 6 bases and 2 bases respectively, with 8 bases between them. The CDR3 runs 12 residues. Per germline, CDR1 MNHEY and CDR2 SMNVEV (reference sequence). The CDR3 protein is CASRRNPYEQYF. The CDR3 DNA follows: TGTGCCAGCAGACGAAACCCCTACGAGCAGTACTTC.

This chain connects TRBV28 to TRBJ2-1, with TRBD1 as a possible D gene (6 bases). Trimming removed 2 bases from V and 3 bases from J, with 14 bases in between. The CDR3 extends over 16 amino acids. The germline gives CDR1 MDHEN, CDR2 SYDVKM. CDR3 sequence (DNA): TGTGCCAGCAGTTTACGCGACAGGTTAGTCTACAATGAGCAGTTCTTC. It translates to CASSLRDRLVYNEQFF.

CDR3 loop: CASSSGSEASKYF. The CDR3 bases are TGTGCCAGCAGTTCCGGGTCGGAGGCGTCAAAGTACTTC. The genes are TRBV6-2 or TRBV6-3 and TRBJ2-7, with D possibly TRBD2 on 5 matching bases. The germline gives CDR1 MNHEY, CDR2 SVGEGT. Trimming shortened V by 4 bases and J by 11 bases, and 18 bases separated the two germline ends. This CDR3 region has 13 residues.

J is TRBJ2-7 and V is TRBV12-5; TRBD2 might be the D (5 bases). Germline CDR1 LGHNT, CDR2 FRNRAP. The CDR3 consists of 14 residues. Trimming removed 7 bases at V and 2 bases at J, with 15 bases between. The CDR3 is CASAADGVTYEQYF. CDR3 nucleotides: TGTGCTAGTGCCGCCGACGGGGTGACCTACGAGCAGTACTTC.

The V gene is TRBV7-9, the J gene TRBJ2-5; D possibly corresponds to TRBD1 (6 bases). The CDR3 covers 14 residues. V gave up 4 bases and J gave up 3 bases, with 12 bases separating them. CDR1 is SEHNR, CDR2 FQNEAQ, per germline (reference sequence). As DNA, the CDR3 is TGTGCCAGCAGCTCGGACAGCCTCGAAGAGACCCAGTACTTC. Translated: CASSSDSLEETQYF.

The chain combines TRBV28 with TRBJ1-2, with TRBD1 identical over 9 bases. V lost 6 bases to trimming and J lost 8 bases; unmatched junction nucleotides: 13. This CDR3 comprises 15 residues. CDR1 is MDHEN and CDR2 is SYDVKM in the germline V gene. The CDR3, as DNA: TGTGCCAGCAGACAAATAACAGGGGGCAGTAGGGGCTACACCTTC. Translation gives CASRQITGGSRGYTF.

The rearrangement joins TRBV19 to TRBJ2-7; a weak D match, TRBD2 (6 bases). The CDR3 runs to 11 residues. Trimming removed 9 bases from V and 6 bases from J, with 12 bases in between. Germline CDR1 LNHDA, CDR2 SQIVND (reference sequence). CDR3 loop: CASGTHIEQYF. For the CDR3, the DNA is TGTGCCAGCGGGACTCACATCGAGCAGTACTTC.